The present entry profiles one T cell receptor (beta chain) with its context. The table came from immunoSEQ multiplex PCR; TCRdb's copy has only in-frame clones and leaves some out. This table has more than 75,000 clones, just over 95% appearing once. With 0 bases removed from V and 10 bases from J, the gap between germline ends came to 13 bases. The CDR3 has 14 residues. Germline-derived CDR1 and CDR2 are MNHEY and SMNVEV (reference sequence). These data belong to a study of technical replicates of blood from a handful of donors. The receptor was derived from a human donor in good health. The specimen was T cells isolated from PBMCs. The V call is TRBV27, the J call TRBJ2-1; weak D call: TRBD1 (5 bases). CDR3 in amino acids: CASSLSVRGYEQFF. CDR3 DNA: TGTGCCAGCAGTTTATCGGTTAGGGGTTACGAGCAGTTCTTC.